This T cell receptor beta chain is drawn from a study of shared clonotypes between healthy human individuals. Broader study findings: Unshared clonotypes carried lower generation probabilities than those common to all four donors.

Points on this clone: Its antigen is still unknown.

The method was immunoSEQ multiplex PCR; TCRdb's version includes in-frame clones alone and lacks a portion of them. The table has roughly 1,500,000 clones, under 99% seen once. V lost 1 base to trimming and J lost 9 bases, with 13 bases between them. This CDR3 spans 14 amino acids. Germline loops: CDR1 SEHNR, CDR2 FQNEAQ (reference sequence). What was sequenced was naive CD4+ T cells sorted from blood. Noted subset: CD45RA+ positively selected. The chain links TRBV7-9 to TRBJ2-1; no clear D gene. This receptor was taken from a man between 25 and 39 years old in good health. The CDR3 spells CASSLVPGPSEQFF. CDR3 nucleotide sequence: TGTGCCAGCAGCTTAGTACCAGGTCCCTCTGAGCAGTTCTTC.